This TCR beta chain was sequenced during a study of tumor and adjacent non-tumor tissue in lung cancer. This CDR3 has 16 amino acids. Germline CDR1 and CDR2: SGHRS and YFSETQ. The library came from three nested PCR rounds adapted from ARM-PCR protocols. TCRdb fed the multiplex PCR reads into MiXCR, producing one record per CDR3 protein. This sample has 120,000 or so distinct CDR3 sequences, with over 65% found just once. The template was RNA from unsorted bulk tissue. Between August and November 2014, newly diagnosed, chemotherapy-naive lung cancer patients underwent thoracic surgery in China. Overall study findings and caveats: Tumor tissue had significantly higher TCR diversity than normal lung.

As for this clonotype: Its antigen is unidentified. The junction differs from germline at one of its ends, possibly a read error.

This receptor was taken from a young man with non-small cell lung cancer. This chain connects TRBV5-1 to TRBJ2-1, with D unclear. The sample taken for sequencing was lung tumor tissue. CDR3 sequence (DNA): TGCGCCAGCAGCTTGGGTAGGGCCGTAACCTACAATGAGCAGTGCTTC. Translating it yields CASSLGRAVTYNEQCF.